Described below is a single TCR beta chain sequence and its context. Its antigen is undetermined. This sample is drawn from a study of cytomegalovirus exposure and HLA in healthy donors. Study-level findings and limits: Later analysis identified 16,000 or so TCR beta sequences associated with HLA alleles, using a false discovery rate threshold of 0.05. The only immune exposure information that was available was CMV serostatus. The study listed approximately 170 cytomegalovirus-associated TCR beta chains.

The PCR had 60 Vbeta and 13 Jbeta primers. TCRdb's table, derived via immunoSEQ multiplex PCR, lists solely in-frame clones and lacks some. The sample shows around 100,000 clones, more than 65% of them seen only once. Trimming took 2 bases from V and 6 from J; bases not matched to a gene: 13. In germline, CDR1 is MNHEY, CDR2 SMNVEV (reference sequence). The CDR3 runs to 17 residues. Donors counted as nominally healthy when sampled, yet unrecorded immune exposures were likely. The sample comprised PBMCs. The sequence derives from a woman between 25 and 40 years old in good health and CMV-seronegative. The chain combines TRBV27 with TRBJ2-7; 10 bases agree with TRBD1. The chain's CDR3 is CASSLTPPGTGDGEQYF. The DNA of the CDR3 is TGTGCCAGCAGTTTAACCCCCCCAGGGACAGGGGACGGCGAGCAGTACTTC.